Ten or more counts support the clone carrying this T cell receptor (beta chain). iRepertoire HTBI primers and Arm-PCR of CDR3 regions built TCR beta libraries. A single record per CDR3 protein comes from TCRdb applying MiXCR to the multiplex PCR reads. The sample holds roughly 610,000 distinct CDR3 sequences; approximately 15% are singletons and the top ten take around 19%. The CDR3 loop spans 16 amino acids. The germline CDR1 and CDR2 sequences are SGHAT and FQNNGV. Trimming cost V 3 bases and J 1 base, with 13 bases left between them. These data originate in a study of regulatory T cells in long-lasting Graves disease. Noted time point: newly diagnosed GD, antithyroid drugs for less than 3 months. The authors made the TCR library using RNA they extracted from PBMCs. The sample was also reused in another study, on T cells in Graves' hyperthyroidism and ophthalmopathy.

Sequences were derived from peripheral blood mononuclear cells (PBMCs), sampled at new diagnosis, from a patient treated with antithyroid drugs. The chain links TRBV11-2 to TRBJ2-4; D tentatively fits TRBD1 or TRBD2 (5 bases each). The source of this sequence is a woman in her twenties or thirties with Graves disease. In DNA form, the CDR3 reads TGTGCCAGCAGCTTTCGGGGCCCTGGGGCCAAAAACATTCAGTACTTC. Protein: CASSFRGPGAKNIQYF. The variable domain in full, completed from reference TRBV11-2 and TRBJ2-4, reads EAGVAQSPRYKIIEKRQSVAFWCNPISGHATLYWYQQILGQGPKLLIQFQNNGVVDDSQLPKDRFSAERLKGVDSTLKIQPAKLEDSAVYLCASSFRGPGAKNIQYFGAGTRLSVL.